This T cell receptor beta chain was found in a study of siplizumab effects on memory and regulatory T cells. To note about this clone: The antigen is not known.

Study results and caveats: Siplizumab significantly brought down the alloreactive sequences that trace back to unstimulated CD4+ memory cells. Greater diversity than memory cells seemed evident in naive T cells, which also appeared to be major alloresponse contributors. With siplizumab, mappable alloreactive CD4+ clones averaged approximately 69% Treg-derived, versus around 30% in controls.

Per sample, the assay covered approximately 94,000 TCR templates. Generated by immunoSEQ multiplex PCR, the TCRdb table keeps only in-frame clones and is missing some. The repertoire includes approximately 100,000 clones, roughly 94% of them detected once, and approximately 1.2% sits in the top ten. The V gene's germline CDR1 is MDHEN and CDR2 SYDVKM. Trimming removed 5 bases from V and 8 bases from J; junction bases left unmatched: 6. The CDR3 loop spans 13 amino acids. The chain combines TRBV28 with TRBJ2-4, with 7 bases that match TRBD2. The sequenced sample was non-Treg CD4+ T cells sorted from blood. This sequence was found in a human donor in good health. CDR3 loop: CASSRLAPHIQYF. The CDR3 DNA follows: TGTGCCAGCAGTAGACTAGCCCCTCACATTCAGTACTTC. The full variable domain, with the rest looked up from reference TRBV28 and TRBJ2-4, is DVKVTQSSRYLVKRTGEKVFLECVQDMDHENMFWYRQDPGLGLRLIYFSYDVKMKEKGDIPEGYSVSREKKERFSLILESASTNQTSMYLCASSRLAPHIQYFGAGTRLSVL.